The TCR beta chain under discussion was sequenced for a study of blood T cell repertoires in COVID-19. The germline CDR1 and CDR2 sequences are LGHDT and YNNKEL (reference sequence). The CDR3 runs 17 residues. The V end lost 5 bases, the J end lost 0 bases, and 14 bases lay between the germline ends. This clone showed up just once. Assay used: immunoSEQ multiplex PCR; TCRdb lists only in-frame clones, some missing. The table records around 99,000 clones, approximately 82% of them present only once. This sequence was found in an elderly woman with active or convalescent COVID-19. The rearrangement links TRBV3-1 (or the pseudogene TRBV3-2) to TRBJ2-6; D may be TRBD2 (6 bases). Sequencing was performed on peripheral blood. As DNA, the CDR3 is TGTGCCAGCAGCTTCCGGGACTCCCCCTCTGGGGCCAACGTCCTGACTTTC. It yields the protein CASSFRDSPSGANVLTF.